The 21 T cell receptor beta chains given below trace back to one sample, sequenced in a study of PD-1 blockade in classical Hodgkin lymphoma. Produced via immunoSEQ multiplex PCR; TCRdb's table is partial and in-frame only. The table records about 43,000 clones, over 65% of them present only once. There was relapse after autologous stem cell transplantation in every patient, and there was variation in brentuximab vedotin exposure. Source: peripheral blood mononuclear cells (PBMCs), taken before the second cycle of nivolumab. These receptors originate from a human donor with classical Hodgkin lymphoma.

V and J are TRBV28 and TRBJ2-7; a possible D gene is TRBD1 (6 bases). The CDR3 has 15 amino acids. Germline V gene sequence: CDR1 MDHEN, CDR2 SYDVKM. V lost 6 bases and J 0 bases, leaving 15 bases between the germline ends. This CDR3 reads CASSLRPGHSYEQYF. As DNA, the CDR3 is TGTGCCAGCAGCTTAAGACCGGGACACTCCTACGAGCAGTACTTC.

This sequence joins TRBV7-9 and TRBJ1-6; 8 positions match TRBD1. The CDR3 runs 14 residues. Trimming removed 4 bases from V and 7 bases from J; junction bases left unmatched: 3. The germline CDR1 and CDR2 sequences are SEHNR and FQNEAQ (reference sequence). CDR3 residues: CASSSRQGNSPLHF. The CDR3 coding sequence is TGTGCCAGCAGCTCCCGACAGGGGAATTCACCCCTCCACTTT.

The chain couples TRBV9 to TRBJ1-2; D uncertain. This CDR3 spans 16 amino acids. Germline V gene sequence: CDR1 SGDLS, CDR2 YYNGEE. Trimming removed 4 bases from V and 5 bases from J, with 21 bases in between. The CDR3 bases are TGTGCCAGCAGCTCAAAGTCGGCCAGGTTGGAATATGGCTACACCTTC. Translated: CASSSKSARLEYGYTF.

The gene calls are TRBV4-2 and TRBJ1-1, with no clear D. Germline V lookup: CDR1 LGHNA, CDR2 YNFKEQ. There are 15 residues in the CDR3. V was trimmed by 4 bases and J by 4 bases, leaving 16 bases between them. The chain's CDR3 is CASSPNGVRLTEAFF. In DNA form, the CDR3 reads TGTGCCAGCAGCCCAAATGGGGTCCGGCTCACTGAAGCTTTCTTT.

The chain is built from TRBV19 and TRBJ1-5; maybe TRBD1 (5 bases). CDR3 length: 13 amino acids. CDR1 is LNHDA and CDR2 is SQIVND in the germline V gene (reference sequence). V lost 6 bases to trimming and J lost 4 bases, with 10 bases between them. CDR3 nucleotides: TGTGCCAGTAGAGGGGCAGAGAATCAGCCCCAGCATTTT. It encodes CASRGAENQPQHF.

The gene calls are TRBV27 and TRBJ1-1; no clear D. Germline assignment: CDR1 MNHEY and CDR2 SMNVEV (reference sequence). V was shortened by 4 bases and J by 0 bases, with 15 bases between the two germline ends. The CDR3 is made up of 16 amino acids. CDR3 sequence reads: CASSWQTEDMNTEAFF. The CDR3 bases are TGTGCCAGCAGTTGGCAGACGGAAGACATGAACACTGAAGCTTTCTTT.

The chain couples TRBV28 to TRBJ1-2; a possible D gene is TRBD1 (5 bases). The V and J ends lost 6 bases and 5 bases respectively, with 16 bases between them. The CDR3 covers 14 residues. CDR1 and CDR2 from the germline V gene are MDHEN and SYDVKM. CDR3 loop: CASRGNDSPYGYTF. In DNA form, the CDR3 reads TGTGCCAGCAGAGGCAATGACAGCCCTTATGGCTACACCTTC.

This clone was found once. V gene TRBV27 combines with J gene TRBJ2-5; 13 nucleotides align to TRBD2. The CDR3 loop spans 15 amino acids. In germline, CDR1 is MNHEY, CDR2 SMNVEV (reference sequence). With 5 bases clipped from V and 5 bases from J, the junction kept 5 bases outside the gene matches. The CDR3 sequence is CASSPGTSGIETQYF. For the CDR3, the DNA is TGTGCCAGCAGTCCTGGGACTAGCGGGATTGAGACCCAGTACTTC.

The CDR3 DNA is TGTGCCAGCAACGATAAGGGGACCCAGTACTTC. Translating it yields CASNDKGTQYF. The chain carries TRBV6-5 and TRBJ2-5; D remains ambiguous. The V and J ends lost 7 bases and 7 bases respectively, with 10 bases between them. The CDR3 is 11 amino acids. Germline V lookup: CDR1 MNHEY, CDR2 SVGAGI.

J is TRBJ2-5 and V is TRBV29-1, with D tentatively TRBD2 (5 bases). Germline V CDR1 and CDR2: SQVTM, ANQGSEA. The V gene lost 7 bases and the J gene lost 5 bases, with 11 bases spanning the gap. This CDR3 has 11 residues. The CDR3 loop reads CSAGDLETQYF. The CDR3, as DNA: TGCAGCGCCGGGGATCTGGAGACCCAGTACTTC.

This clone was counted once. The chain recombines TRBV5-1 with TRBJ1-1; 11 bases align to TRBD1. Germline values: CDR1 SGHRS, CDR2 YFSETQ. The V segment lost 2 bases and the J segment 4 bases; nucleotides outside the gene matches: 7. This CDR3 has 16 amino acids. The CDR3 region has the DNA TGCGCCAGCAGCTTAGGGGACAGGGGGTCTGGCACTGAAGCTTTCTTT. The encoded protein is CASSLGDRGSGTEAFF. Together with reference TRBV5-1 and TRBJ1-1, the CDR3 gives the full variable domain: KAGVTQTPRYLIKTRGQQVTLSCSPISGHRSVSWYQQTPGQGLQFLFEYFSETQRNKGNFPGRFSGRQFSNSRSEMNVSTLELGDSALYLCASSLGDRGSGTEAFFGQGTRLTVV.

The genes are TRBV28 and TRBJ2-3, with 8 bases matching TRBD2. Germline CDR1 and CDR2: MDHEN and SYDVKM. This CDR3 comprises 15 residues. Germline trimming cut 8 bases from V and 0 bases from J; bases unmatched to any gene: 7. CDR3 protein: CASSLTSASTDTQYF. In DNA form, the CDR3 reads TGTGCCAGCTCCTTGACTAGCGCTAGCACAGATACGCAGTATTTT.

The gene calls are TRBV5-1 and TRBJ2-3, with D possibly being TRBD2 (5 bases). Looked up from germline, CDR1 is SGHRS and CDR2 is YFSETQ. CDR3 length: 17 amino acids. Deletions cut 0 bases from V and 3 bases from J, with 17 bases between. The CDR3 spells CASSLDPVGEITDTQYF. CDR3 coding DNA: TGCGCCAGCAGCTTGGATCCCGTGGGAGAGATAACAGATACGCAGTATTTT. Full variable domain (remainder filled in from reference TRBV5-1 and TRBJ2-3): KAGVTQTPRYLIKTRGQQVTLSCSPISGHRSVSWYQQTPGQGLQFLFEYFSETQRNKGNFPGRFSGRQFSNSRSEMNVSTLELGDSALYLCASSLDPVGEITDTQYFGPGTRLTVL.

V usage is TRBV15 and J usage is TRBJ2-3; D perhaps matches TRBD2 (6 bases). The CDR3 sequence is 14 residues long. V lost 1 base and J lost 4, with 9 bases in between. The V gene's germline CDR1 is LNHNV and CDR2 YYDKDF (reference sequence). The CDR3 bases are TGTGCCACCAGCAGAGTTGGAGGGGCAGATACGCAGTATTTT. This sequence encodes CATSRVGGADTQYF. Full variable domain (missing parts from reference TRBV15 and TRBJ2-3): DAMVIQNPRYQVTQFGKPVTLSCSQTLNHNVMYWYQQKSSQAPKLLFHYYDKDFNNEADTPDNFQSRRPNTSFCFLDIRSPGLGDTAMYLCATSRVGGADTQYFGPGTRLTVL.

About this clone itself: The junction and the germline gene differ at one end; a read error may be behind it. This rearrangement joins TRBV30 to TRBJ1-1, with a weak D call TRBD1 (5 bases). Germline V CDR1 and CDR2: GTSNPN, SVGIG (reference sequence). The CDR3 spans 13 residues. CDR3 amino acids: CAWSGGPSTKAFF. The CDR3 nucleotides are TGTGCCTGGAGCGGGGGACCTTCCACTAAAGCTTTCTTT.

The chain combines TRBV13 with TRBJ2-1; maybe TRBD1 (6 bases). The ends were cut back, 2 bases at V and 0 bases at J, with 11 bases in the middle. This CDR3 spans 16 amino acids. The germline V gene has CDR1 PRHDT and CDR2 FYEKMQ (reference sequence). CDR3 loop: CASSLKRGSSYNEQFF. The CDR3 nucleotides read TGTGCCAGCAGCTTAAAAAGGGGGAGCTCCTACAATGAGCAGTTCTTC.

J is TRBJ1-2 and V is TRBV30; 7 bases line up with TRBD1. Trimming removed 0 bases from V and 4 bases from J; junction bases left unmatched: 5. Germline loops: CDR1 GTSNPN, CDR2 SVGIG (reference sequence). The length of the CDR3 is 14 residues. The CDR3 nucleotides are TGTGCCTGGAGTGTACTCCCAGGGGGCTATGGCTACACCTTC. This encodes CAWSVLPGGYGYTF.

This chain joins TRBV25-1 and TRBJ2-1; D might be TRBD2 (6 bases). CDR1 and CDR2 from the germline V gene are MGHDK and SYGVNS. The CDR3 totals 15 residues. V lost 8 bases and J lost 4, with 18 bases in between. CDR3: CASQITASEYNEQFF. In nucleotides, the CDR3 is TGTGCCAGCCAAATTACGGCTAGCGAGTACAATGAGCAGTTCTTC. Drawing the rest from reference TRBV25-1 and TRBJ2-1, the complete variable domain is EADIYQTPRYLVIGTGKKITLECSQTMGHDKMYWYQQDPGMELHLIHYSYGVNSTEKGDLSSESTVSRIRTEHFPLTLESARPSHTSQYLCASQITASEYNEQFFGPGTRLTVL.

This chain uses TRBV29-1 with TRBJ2-5; D is unclear. Germline lookup yields CDR1 SQVTM and CDR2 ANQGSEA. The CDR3 runs 14 residues. V was clipped by 4 bases and J by 4 bases, with 16 bases between them. Here the CDR3 DNA reads TGCAGCGTTGCGCGGTCAGGAGCAGGAGAGACCCAGTACTTC. As protein: CSVARSGAGETQYF.

This chain uses TRBV28 with TRBJ1-5, with 9 positions matching TRBD1. The V gene end was trimmed by 6 bases and the J gene end by 6 bases; junction bases not matched to a gene: 9. Per germline, CDR1 MDHEN and CDR2 SYDVKM. The CDR3 runs to 15 residues. The CDR3 coding sequence is TGTGCCAGCAGGGCCGGGACAGGGCGAAGTCAGCCCCAGCATTTT. This gives the protein CASRAGTGRSQPQHF.

The CDR3 protein is CASSSLPGPPEAFF. CDR3 bases: TGTGCCAGCAGCTCCCTGCCCGGACCCCCTGAAGCTTTCTTT. V gene TRBV7-9 combines with J gene TRBJ1-1, with D unresolved. The CDR3 has 14 residues. V was clipped by 4 bases and J by 6 bases, with 15 bases between them. Germline V CDR1 and CDR2: SEHNR, FQNEAQ (reference sequence). Full variable domain (outside the CDR3, taken from reference TRBV7-9 and TRBJ1-1): DTGVSQNPRHKITKRGQNVTFRCDPISEHNRLYWYRQTLGQGPEFLTYFQNEAQLEKSRLLSDRFSAERPKGSFSTLEIQRTEQGDSAMYLCASSSLPGPPEAFFGQGTRLTVV.